One and the same sample provided the 32 T cell receptor beta chains below, sequenced in a study of shared clonotypes between healthy human individuals. Libraries were prepared by immunoSEQ multiplex PCR; TCRdb keeps only in-frame clonotypes and omits some of them. The table includes fewer than 850,000 clones, less than 95% detected once. The sequencing sample was made of memory CD8+ T cells from PBMCs. Subset given: CD45RO+ cells pooled with CCR7-negative TemRA cells. The receptors derive from a man between 18 and 35 years old in good health. Some clones in this sample may be carry-over from other donors' samples.

The V call is TRBV4-1, the J call TRBJ1-5; D not resolved. This CDR3 region has 17 residues. CDR1 MGHRA and CDR2 YSYEKL come from the germline V gene. V lost 2 bases to trimming and J lost 4 bases, with 18 bases between them. This CDR3 is CASSQLAVGGPNQPQHF. CDR3 bases: TGCGCCAGCAGCCAACTTGCCGTTGGAGGTCCAAATCAGCCCCAGCATTTT.

The chain joins TRBV5-6 to TRBJ1-2; tentative D call: TRBD1 (5 bases). Germline V gene sequence: CDR1 SGHDT, CDR2 YYEEEE. The V end was cut by 3 bases, the J end by 6 bases, with 18 bases between. This CDR3 region has 15 residues. This CDR3 is CASSWGITAGDGYTF. In nucleotides, the CDR3 is TGTGCCAGCAGCTGGGGGATCACGGCCGGGGATGGCTACACCTTC.

The chain is built from TRBV28 and TRBJ1-1, with a weak D call TRBD1 (5 bases). The CDR3 totals 15 residues. Germline V CDR1 and CDR2: MDHEN, SYDVKM. V lost 3 bases and J lost 0, with 11 bases in between. The chain's CDR3 is CASSFRGVLNTEAFF. The CDR3 bases are TGTGCCAGCAGTTTCCGAGGGGTCTTGAACACTGAAGCTTTCTTT.

The rearrangement joins TRBV27 to TRBJ2-7, with 7 nucleotides matching TRBD2. The CDR3 loop spans 15 amino acids. Trimming at V came to 0 bases and at J to 3 bases, leaving 5 bases not matched to a gene. Germline V lookup: CDR1 MNHEY, CDR2 SMNVEV (reference sequence). CDR3 sequence reads: CASSLSREGIYEQYF. CDR3 coding DNA: TGTGCCAGCAGTTTATCGAGGGAGGGCATCTACGAGCAGTACTTC.

This rearrangement joins TRBV7-8 to TRBJ2-7, with 13 bases lining up with TRBD2. The J segment lost 0 bases and the V segment lost 5 bases, leaving 7 bases of the junction unmatched. The CDR3 extends over 17 amino acids. Germline-derived CDR1 and CDR2 are SGHVS and FQNEAQ. CDR3 residues: CASSVGLAGVSSYEQYF. Here the CDR3 DNA reads TGTGCCAGCAGCGTTGGACTAGCGGGAGTGAGCTCCTACGAGCAGTACTTC.

Points on this clone: This sample also contains other DNA sequences that code for the same CDR3. The genes are TRBV28 and TRBJ2-7, with a tentative D call TRBD2 (5 bases). Germline loops: CDR1 MDHEN, CDR2 SYDVKM. Trimming removed 2 bases at V and 0 bases at J, with 8 bases between. The CDR3 extends over 14 amino acids. This chain's CDR3 is CASSLTGSSYEQYF. CDR3 nucleotide sequence: TGTGCCAGCAGTTTAACGGGGAGCTCCTACGAGCAGTACTTC.

The chain links TRBV7-9 to TRBJ1-5; D possibly corresponds to TRBD1 (5 bases). The CDR3 is 17 residues long. The V gene lost 1 base and the J gene lost 4 bases, with 17 bases spanning the gap. The V gene's germline CDR1 is SEHNR and CDR2 FQNEAQ (reference sequence). As DNA, the CDR3 is TGTGCCAGCAGCTTAGGTTACGACGGGACCAAAAATCAGCCCCAGCATTTT. The encoded protein is CASSLGYDGTKNQPQHF.

J is TRBJ2-3 and V is TRBV15; 10 bases are a match to TRBD2. The CDR3 loop spans 18 amino acids. CDR1 is LNHNV and CDR2 is YYDKDF in the germline V gene (reference sequence). V was pared by 3 bases and J by 6 bases, with 15 bases of the junction left unmatched. In DNA form, the CDR3 reads TGTGCCACCAGCAGGGATACAAGAGCGGGAGGGCCTACCGATACGCAGTATTTT. Its translation: CATSRDTRAGGPTDTQYF. Drawing the rest from reference TRBV15 and TRBJ2-3, the complete variable domain is DAMVIQNPRYQVTQFGKPVTLSCSQTLNHNVMYWYQQKSSQAPKLLFHYYDKDFNNEADTPDNFQSRRPNTSFCFLDIRSPGLGDTAMYLCATSRDTRAGGPTDTQYFGPGTRLTVL.

The V and J genes are TRBV5-1 and TRBJ1-1; unclear D gene. The CDR3 is 14 residues long. Trimming cost V 0 bases and J 2 bases, with 8 bases left between them. Germline CDR1 is SGHRS and CDR2 is YFSETQ. Here the CDR3 reads CASSLVAINTEAFF. CDR3 DNA: TGCGCCAGCAGCTTGGTGGCTATTAACACTGAAGCTTTCTTT. Drawing the rest from reference TRBV5-1 and TRBJ1-1, the complete variable domain is KAGVTQTPRYLIKTRGQQVTLSCSPISGHRSVSWYQQTPGQGLQFLFEYFSETQRNKGNFPGRFSGRQFSNSRSEMNVSTLELGDSALYLCASSLVAINTEAFFGQGTRLTVV.

V is TRBV5-1 and J is TRBJ2-2, with 7 bases matching TRBD2. The CDR3 contains 17 residues. CDR1 and CDR2 from the germline V gene are SGHRS and YFSETQ. The junction had 20 bases not matched to a gene; V was cut back by 7 bases and J by 8 bases. Here the CDR3 DNA reads TGCGCCAGCGAACGAGGCGGGAGTCCTCTGATCGGTGGGGAGCTGTTTTTT. Translated, it gives CASERGGSPLIGGELFF.

The table lists this clone with a count of one. This chain connects TRBV28 to TRBJ1-1; D not certain. V lost 2 bases to trimming and J lost 0 bases, with 7 bases between them. The CDR3 spans 14 residues. The germline V gene has CDR1 MDHEN and CDR2 SYDVKM. The chain's CDR3 is CASSLVGMNTEAFF. The DNA of the CDR3 is TGTGCCAGCAGTTTAGTTGGGATGAACACTGAAGCTTTCTTT.

The chain recombines TRBV18 with TRBJ1-2, with D unresolved. Germline loops: CDR1 KGHSH, CDR2 LQKENI. The CDR3 covers 14 residues. V was clipped by 2 bases and J by 8 bases, with 15 bases between them. CDR3 nucleotides: TGTGCCAGCTCACCAGTAAGGGATATAAAGGGCTACACCTTC. Its translation: CASSPVRDIKGYTF.

The chain is built from TRBV5-5 and TRBJ2-7; the D gene is possibly TRBD2 (5 bases). Between the trimmed V and J ends, which lost 0 bases and 2 bases, there was a span of 12 bases. The CDR3 contains 15 residues. Germline CDR1 reads SGHKS; CDR2 reads YYEKEE (reference sequence). In nucleotides, the CDR3 is TGTGCCAGCAGCTTGGAGCCTAGCCCGGCCTACGAGCAGTACTTC. It yields the protein CASSLEPSPAYEQYF.

The V call is TRBV6-4, the J call TRBJ2-1; possible D gene TRBD2, 7 bases. Trimming took 6 bases from V and 8 from J, leaving 23 bases between them. Germline V gene lookup returns CDR1 MRHNA and CDR2 SNTAGT. The CDR3 runs to 16 residues. The CDR3 nucleotides read TGTGCCAGCAGCCCACTTTATGTGAGGGGGGGCGATGAGCAGTTCTTC. Translated, it gives CASSPLYVRGGDEQFF.

This chain connects TRBV7-8 to TRBJ1-1, with D unresolved. With 5 bases removed from V and 0 bases from J, the gap between germline ends came to 7 bases. The CDR3 totals 13 residues. CDR1 is SGHVS and CDR2 is FQNEAQ in the germline V gene. The chain's CDR3 is CASSQRVNTEAFF. The CDR3 DNA sequence: TGTGCCAGCAGCCAGAGGGTGAACACTGAAGCTTTCTTT.

The V gene is TRBV18, the J gene TRBJ2-1; TRBD2 matches at 11 bases. Germline V gene lookup returns CDR1 KGHSH and CDR2 LQKENI. V lost 2 bases to trimming and J lost 0 bases; unmatched junction nucleotides: 12. This CDR3 spans 20 amino acids. CDR3 loop: CASSPDPPSGRYNSYNEQFF. CDR3 coding DNA: TGTGCCAGCTCACCAGACCCTCCTAGCGGGAGGTACAACTCCTACAATGAGCAGTTCTTC.

V and J are TRBV30 and TRBJ1-2; 7 nucleotides align to TRBD1. The V gene's germline CDR1 is GTSNPN and CDR2 SVGIG (reference sequence). Trimming removed 6 bases from V and 6 bases from J; junction bases left unmatched: 10. The CDR3 runs to 13 residues. CDR3 sequence: CACIGTAKDGYTF. Written as DNA, the CDR3 is TGTGCCTGCATCGGGACAGCGAAAGATGGCTACACCTTC.

The rearrangement joins TRBV9 to TRBJ1-2, with unresolved D. The CDR3 runs 16 residues. Between the trimmed V and J ends, which lost 4 bases and 0 bases, there was a span of 16 bases. CDR1 is SGDLS and CDR2 is YYNGEE in the germline V gene. The CDR3 DNA reads as TGTGCCAGCAGCCACCCGAAGGCAGGAGCTAACTATGGCTACACCTTC. Protein sequence: CASSHPKAGANYGYTF.

In this sample, this clone turned up once. The J gene is TRBJ2-7, the V gene TRBV29-1; D is perhaps TRBD1 (6 bases). CDR1 is SQVTM, CDR2 ANQGSEA, per germline. Between the trimmed V and J ends, which lost 6 bases and 4 bases, there was a span of 13 bases. The CDR3 spans 12 residues. This CDR3 reads CSVRGTLYEQYF. DNA of the CDR3: TGCAGCGTCAGGGGTACACTTTACGAGCAGTACTTC.

CDR3 loop: CASSYSGTVDGTQYF. The CDR3 region has the DNA TGTGCCAGCAGTTACTCAGGGACAGTTGACGGGACCCAGTACTTC. The J gene is TRBJ2-5, the V gene TRBV6-5, with 7 bases aligning to TRBD1. Trimming cost V 0 bases and J 7 bases; bases outside gene matches: 8. Germline V lookup: CDR1 MNHEY, CDR2 SVGAGI. This CDR3 region has 15 residues.

The chain couples TRBV27 to TRBJ1-5; TRBD1 might be the D (6 bases). The V and J ends lost 6 bases and 1 base respectively, with 16 bases between them. CDR1 and CDR2 from the germline V gene are MNHEY and SMNVEV (reference sequence). This CDR3 has 16 amino acids. The CDR3 is CASSPLLGQSNQPQHF. The CDR3 coding sequence is TGTGCCAGCAGCCCACTCCTAGGACAGAGCAATCAGCCCCAGCATTTT.

The chain links TRBV29-1 to TRBJ2-7, with 9 bases matching TRBD1. The CDR3 totals 13 residues. Per the germline V gene, CDR1 is SQVTM and CDR2 is ANQGSEA. The V and J ends lost 7 bases and 4 bases, in that order; junction bases with no gene match: 8. CDR3 residues: CSATGTGSYEQYF. The CDR3 nucleotides are TGCAGCGCCACCGGGACAGGGTCTTACGAGCAGTACTTC.

This clone was detected only once. The chain joins TRBV7-9 to TRBJ2-7; possibly TRBD2 for D (7 bases). Between the trimmed V and J ends, which lost 4 bases and 1 base, there was a span of 20 bases. Germline values: CDR1 SEHNR, CDR2 FQNEAQ (reference sequence). The CDR3 runs 17 residues. The CDR3 DNA reads TGTGCCAGCAGCTCACCCGGGAGGCAGGGGCCTTCCTACGAGCAGTACTTC. Translating gives CASSSPGRQGPSYEQYF.

The CDR3 sequence: CASSRGGYEQYF. CDR3 nucleotides: TGTGCCAGCAGTCGAGGGGGTTACGAGCAGTACTTC. The rearrangement links TRBV5-6 to TRBJ2-7; tentative D call: TRBD1 (6 bases). The CDR3 totals 12 residues. V shed 5 bases and J shed 4 bases, with 10 bases lying between them. Germline V CDR1 and CDR2: SGHDT, YYEEEE.

The chain couples TRBV7-7 to TRBJ2-1; weak D call: TRBD1 (5 bases). CDR3 length: 13 residues. The V and J ends lost 5 bases and 8 bases respectively, with 13 bases between them. Germline V CDR1 and CDR2: SSHAT, FNYEAQ (reference sequence). Here the CDR3 DNA reads TGTGCCAGCAGCATCAGGGTGTTGGATGAGCAGTTCTTC. Translation gives CASSIRVLDEQFF. Using reference TRBV7-7 and TRBJ2-1 for the parts outside the CDR3, the full variable domain is GAGVSQSPRYKVTKRGQDVTLRCDPISSHATLYWYQQALGQGPEFLTYFNYEAQPDKSGLPSDRFSAERPEGSISTLTIQRTEQRDSAMYRCASSIRVLDEQFFGPGTRLTVL.

The chain uses TRBV5-6 and TRBJ2-1; TRBD2 matches at 9 bases. This CDR3 has 15 amino acids. V shed 4 bases and J 8 bases; nucleotides not matched to a gene: 10. Per the germline V gene, CDR1 is SGHDT and CDR2 is YYEEEE. The CDR3 nucleotides read TGTGCCAGCAGCATCGCCAGCGGGGGGCCCGATGAGCAGTTCTTC. Residues: CASSIASGGPDEQFF.

This chain connects TRBV15 to TRBJ1-5; D remains unclear. There are 15 residues in the CDR3. In germline, CDR1 is LNHNV, CDR2 YYDKDF (reference sequence). Trimming removed 0 bases from V and 1 base from J, with 7 bases in between. The CDR3 region has the DNA TGTGCCACCAGCAGAGATTCGGGAAGCAATCAGCCCCAGCATTTT. Its translation is CATSRDSGSNQPQHF.

About this clone: The sample contains more than one DNA sequence encoding this CDR3. This chain links TRBV27 with TRBJ2-2; no definite D call. Germline V gene data show CDR1 as MNHEY and CDR2 as SMNVEV (reference sequence). With 5 bases removed from V and 6 bases from J, the gap between germline ends came to 7 bases. There are 12 residues in the CDR3. CDR3 bases: TGTGCCAGCAGTCTTTTGGCCGGGGAGCTGTTTTTT. Its translation is CASSLLAGELFF.

CDR3 residues: CASSPIKTSVYEQYF. The DNA of the CDR3 is TGTGCCAGCAGTCCTATTAAGACTAGCGTCTACGAGCAGTACTTC. The chain couples TRBV28 to TRBJ2-7; 8 positions match TRBD2. The V gene end was trimmed by 5 bases and the J gene end by 3 bases; junction bases not matched to a gene: 9. This CDR3 comprises 15 residues. The germline V gene has CDR1 MDHEN and CDR2 SYDVKM.

The V and J genes are TRBV27 and TRBJ1-5; D gene unclear. The CDR3 is 13 residues long. Germline CDR1 reads MNHEY; CDR2 reads SMNVEV (reference sequence). V was clipped by 4 bases and J by 4 bases, with 8 bases between them. In nucleotides, the CDR3 is TGTGCCAGCAGTTCCGGACGGAATCAGCCCCAGCATTTT. This codes for CASSSGRNQPQHF.

V usage is TRBV27 and J usage is TRBJ2-2; D unclear. CDR3 length equals 13 residues. The V end lost 3 bases, the J end lost 6 bases, and 8 bases lay between the germline ends. Germline assignment: CDR1 MNHEY and CDR2 SMNVEV (reference sequence). This CDR3 is CASSFLLAGELFF. The DNA of the CDR3 is TGTGCCAGCAGTTTCCTCCTGGCCGGGGAGCTGTTTTTT.

The V call is TRBV5-8, the J call TRBJ2-7, with D unclear. In germline, CDR1 is SGHTS, CDR2 YDEGEE. V lost 0 bases and J 0 bases, leaving 10 bases between the germline ends. This CDR3 is 15 amino acids long. CDR3 DNA: TGTGCCAGCAGCTTGGAAGTGTTAGGCTCCTACGAGCAGTACTTC. Its protein is CASSLEVLGSYEQYF.